Sequencing of this T cell receptor beta chain was carried out in a study of cytomegalovirus exposure and HLA in healthy donors. Study-level results: Available immune exposure information was restricted to CMV serostatus only. The authors judged a highly shared variant cluster likely a sequencing artifact. Cytomegalovirus-associated TCR beta chains were listed, numbering some 150.

It was with 60 Vbeta and 13 Jbeta primers that the PCR ran. Sequenced by immunoSEQ multiplex PCR; TCRdb stores in-frame clones only, minus some. The sample holds 150,000 to 200,000 clones, roughly 70% seen once. As regards this clone: Its specificity is not known. At the DNA level, this CDR3 is encoded by other sequences in the same sample as well.

The donors were healthy bone marrow donors. The receptor's source is a male donor in good health and CMV-seronegative. The sequencing input was PBMCs.

CDR3 sequence reads: CASSLGGTGGNEQFF. The CDR3, as DNA: TGCGCCAGCAGCTTGGGGGGGACAGGGGGCAATGAGCAGTTCTTC. V and J are TRBV5-1 and TRBJ2-1, with 11 bases fitting TRBD1. Germline V gives CDR1 SGHRS, CDR2 YFSETQ. The J segment lost 6 bases and the V segment lost 0 bases, leaving 2 bases of the junction unmatched. The CDR3 contains 15 residues. The whole variable domain, remainder taken from reference TRBV5-1 and TRBJ2-1, is KAGVTQTPRYLIKTRGQQVTLSCSPISGHRSVSWYQQTPGQGLQFLFEYFSETQRNKGNFPGRFSGRQFSNSRSEMNVSTLELGDSALYLCASSLGGTGGNEQFFGPGTRLTVL.